The subject of this entry is one T cell receptor beta chain. The antigen remains undetermined. The data belong to a study of T cell responses to AZD1222 COVID-19 vaccine. The overall study: Pooled together were second doses at about 4 or about 12 weeks.

CDR1 and CDR2 from the germline V gene are SGHVS and FQNEAQ. V was pared by 1 base and J by 8 bases, with 11 bases between. The CDR3 has 14 amino acids. The study, taken as a whole, reports: Regions 160-218 and 743-854 dominated among vaccine-associated CD4 TCRs spanning spike. Unmutated variant regions are reportedly targeted by nearly half of spike-specific TCRs. Receipt of two AZD1222 doses was followed by a rise in Spike-specific TCR breadth and depth.

Measured with immunoSEQ multiplex PCR; TCRdb has only the in-frame clones, and not every one. Of about 150,000 clones in the sample, about 93% were seen once. The chain couples TRBV7-8 to TRBJ1-4; D unclear. The clonotype comes from an adult in good health. Source: peripheral blood, taken on day 0 of AZD1222 vaccination. CDR3 coding DNA: TGTGCCAGCAGCTTAGGGCTCCCGGGGGAAAAACTGTTTTTT. It encodes CASSLGLPGEKLFF.